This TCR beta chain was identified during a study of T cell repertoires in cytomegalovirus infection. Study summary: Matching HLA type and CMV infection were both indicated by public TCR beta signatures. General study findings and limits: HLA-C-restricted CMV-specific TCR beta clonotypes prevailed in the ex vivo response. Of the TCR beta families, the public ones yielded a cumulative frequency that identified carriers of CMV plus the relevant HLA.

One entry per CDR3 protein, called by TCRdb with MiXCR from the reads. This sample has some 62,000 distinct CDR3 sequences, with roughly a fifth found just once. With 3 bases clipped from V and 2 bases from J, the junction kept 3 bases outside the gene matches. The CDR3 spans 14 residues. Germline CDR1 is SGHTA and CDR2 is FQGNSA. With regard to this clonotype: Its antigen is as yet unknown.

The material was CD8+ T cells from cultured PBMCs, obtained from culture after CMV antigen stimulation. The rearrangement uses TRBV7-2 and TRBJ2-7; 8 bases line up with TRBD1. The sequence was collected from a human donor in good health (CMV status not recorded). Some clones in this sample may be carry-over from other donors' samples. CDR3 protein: CASSFGTGAYEQYF. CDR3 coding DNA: TGTGCCAGCAGCTTCGGGACAGGAGCCTACGAGCAGTACTTC.